This TCR beta chain was captured in a study of T cell responses to AZD1222 COVID-19 vaccine. About the study: Second doses that came at about 4 or about 12 weeks were put together.

Trimming at V came to 4 bases and at J to 0 bases, leaving 3 bases not matched to a gene. Germline lookup yields CDR1 GTSNPN and CDR2 SVGIG (reference sequence). The CDR3 loop spans 13 amino acids. A word on this clone: Antigen: not known.

Study-wide results and caveats: Nearly half of spike-specific TCRs reportedly target unmutated variant regions. Two AZD1222 administrations were followed by greater Spike-specific TCR breadth and depth.

The protocol was immunoSEQ multiplex PCR, while the TCRdb copy is restricted to in-frame clones and leaves out a portion. The sample carries roughly 180,000 clones, 85% to 90% recorded once. The sequencing used peripheral blood, collected on day 0 of AZD1222 vaccination. The TCR was taken from an adult in good health. This chain links TRBV30 with TRBJ2-7; 7 bases are a match to TRBD2. CDR3: CAWIQRDSYEQYF. CDR3 nucleotide sequence: TGTGCCTGGATCCAGCGGGACTCCTACGAGCAGTACTTC.